This passage covers 15 T cell receptor beta chains from one sample sequenced in a study of graft-versus-host responses after intestinal transplantation. Some clones are missing from TCRdb's copy, which holds only in-frame ones; the method was immunoSEQ multiplex PCR. The sample records more than 100,000 clones, about 95% being singletons. Antigen specificity for these receptors is unknown. Sample: unstimulated CD8+ T cells sorted from spleen or lymph node cells, taken before intestinal transplant. The receptors derive from a human donor who received an intestinal transplant.

This clone appeared once. The chain combines TRBV4-3 with TRBJ2-1; TRBD2 is a possible D gene (6 bases). Trimming removed 3 bases from V and 0 bases from J, with 15 bases in between. Germline values: CDR1 LGHNA, CDR2 YSLEER. The CDR3 spans 17 residues. The CDR3 protein is CASSQVPGLISYNEQFF. For the CDR3, the DNA is TGCGCCAGCAGCCAGGTCCCGGGACTTATCTCCTACAATGAGCAGTTCTTC.

This clone was detected once. The chain carries TRBV13 and TRBJ2-1; 7 nucleotides align to TRBD2. The CDR3 contains 14 residues. CDR1 and CDR2 from the germline V gene are PRHDT and FYEKMQ (reference sequence). After removal of 8 bases from V and 11 bases from J, the junction contained 15 bases not matched to a gene. The CDR3, as DNA: TGTGCCAGCTTGAAGGGAGGGGATGCTAGTAAGCAGTTCTTC. Translated: CASLKGGDASKQFF.

The chain is built from TRBV6-6 and TRBJ1-4, with 9 bases matching TRBD1. CDR1 is MNHNY and CDR2 is SVGAGI in the germline V gene (reference sequence). Losses at the gene ends were 0 bases for V and 5 bases for J; bases not matched to a gene: 1. This CDR3 has 15 amino acids. CDR3 region: CASSYSGTGNEKLFF. Written as DNA, the CDR3 is TGTGCCAGCAGTTACTCTGGGACAGGGAATGAAAAACTGTTTTTT.

The genes are TRBV27 and TRBJ1-3; the D is unclear. This CDR3 region has 16 residues. The germline CDR1 and CDR2 sequences are MNHEY and SMNVEV (reference sequence). The V end was cut by 5 bases, the J end by 2 bases, with 16 bases between. CDR3 region: CASSPLWANAGNTIYF. The DNA of the CDR3 is TGTGCCAGCAGTCCTCTATGGGCGAATGCTGGAAACACCATATATTTT.

The V and J genes are TRBV7-2 and TRBJ2-7, with D perhaps being TRBD1 or TRBD2 (5 bases each). V lost 3 bases and J 3 bases, leaving 15 bases between the germline ends. Germline lookup yields CDR1 SGHTA and CDR2 FQGNSA. The CDR3 has 15 residues. The CDR3 sequence is CASSLGVGLSYEQYF. For the CDR3, the DNA is TGTGCCAGCAGCTTGGGGGTAGGACTGAGCTACGAGCAGTACTTC.

This clone was counted a single time. The chain employs TRBV25-1 and TRBJ2-1; 8 bases fit TRBD2. Germline lookup yields CDR1 MGHDK and CDR2 SYGVNS. This CDR3 has 16 amino acids. Trimming removed 2 bases from V and 4 bases from J; junction bases left unmatched: 7. The CDR3 loop reads CASSEAGTRPYNEQFF. CDR3 DNA sequence: TGTGCCAGCAGTGAAGCCGGGACTAGACCGTACAATGAGCAGTTCTTC.

The chain links TRBV28 to TRBJ2-1; a possible D gene is TRBD2 (7 bases). The CDR3 sequence is 16 residues long. V was cut by 3 bases and J by 9 bases, with 21 bases left in between. From germline, CDR1 is MDHEN and CDR2 SYDVKM. CDR3: CASSFGRSAGVGEQFF. CDR3 sequence (DNA): TGTGCCAGCAGTTTCGGGAGGTCGGCAGGGGTTGGTGAGCAGTTCTTC.

The genes are TRBV7-2 and TRBJ2-7; D is undetermined. CDR3 length: 14 amino acids. V was trimmed by 5 bases and J by 3 bases, leaving 14 bases between them. Germline V CDR1 and CDR2: SGHTA, FQGNSA. Here the CDR3 reads CASSPWKADYEQYF. As DNA, the CDR3 is TGTGCCAGCAGCCCGTGGAAGGCGGACTACGAGCAGTACTTC.

The CDR3 region is CASSLRLVRGTGNTIYF. CDR3 nucleotide sequence: TGCGCCAGCAGCCTACGTCTTGTCAGGGGGACTGGAAACACCATATATTTT. The V call is TRBV4-1, the J call TRBJ1-3; TRBD1 aligns across 7 bases. CDR1 and CDR2 from the germline V gene are MGHRA and YSYEKL. V trimming: 4 bases; J trimming: 2 bases; junction bases outside the gene matches: 11. The length of the CDR3 is 17 residues.

On this clone itself: The junction does not match germline at one end; this may be a read error. The rearrangement links TRBV11-2 to TRBJ2-1, with no clear D. Germline-derived CDR1 and CDR2 are SGHAT and FQNNGV. CDR3 length: 12 amino acids. The CDR3, as DNA: TGTGCCAGCAGCGCTGGGCGCGACCCCGGAGTCTTC. It codes for CASSAGRDPGVF. Variable domain in full (rest from reference TRBV11-2 and TRBJ2-1): EAGVAQSPRYKIIEKRQSVAFWCNPISGHATLYWYQQILGQGPKLLIQFQNNGVVDDSQLPKDRFSAERLKGVDSTLKIQPAKLEDSAVYLCASSAGRDPGVFGPGTRLTVL.

The chain is built from TRBV28 and TRBJ2-2, with D tentatively TRBD2 (6 bases). V lost 3 bases and J lost 3, with 14 bases in between. This CDR3 contains 16 residues. Germline V lookup: CDR1 MDHEN, CDR2 SYDVKM. The CDR3 region is CASSFILGLHTGELFF. In DNA, the CDR3 is TGTGCCAGCAGTTTTATATTGGGACTTCACACCGGGGAGCTGTTTTTT.

The rearrangement joins TRBV6-6 to TRBJ1-5; 10 bases are shared with TRBD1. The CDR3 contains 14 residues. Germline V gene data show CDR1 as MNHNY and CDR2 as SVGAGI (reference sequence). V shed 5 bases and J 7 bases; nucleotides not matched to a gene: 5. The CDR3 loop reads CASSRTGGNQPQHF. For the CDR3, the DNA is TGTGCCAGCAGTCGGACAGGGGGGAACCAGCCCCAGCATTTT.

This sequence joins TRBV9 and TRBJ2-5; possible D gene TRBD2, 5 bases. The CDR3 is made up of 15 amino acids. The V end was cut by 0 bases, the J end by 2 bases, with 11 bases between. The V gene's germline CDR1 is SGDLS and CDR2 YYNGEE. In nucleotides, the CDR3 is TGTGCCAGCAGCGTAGACGGGATACGGCAAGAGACCCAGTACTTC. Translating gives CASSVDGIRQETQYF.

The rearrangement uses TRBV29-1 and TRBJ2-5; D perhaps matches TRBD1 (5 bases). The CDR3 is 14 residues long. V lost 6 bases, J lost 0 bases, and 14 bases lay in between. CDR1 and CDR2 (germline): SQVTM, ANQGSEA. CDR3 DNA: TGCAGCGTCGGCGCTGACAGCTACCAAGAGACCCAGTACTTC. As protein: CSVGADSYQETQYF.

This chain joins TRBV27 and TRBJ2-1; 7 bases fit TRBD1. The CDR3 loop spans 17 amino acids. J lost 2 bases, V lost 9 bases, and 16 bases had no gene match. Germline CDR1 is MNHEY and CDR2 is SMNVEV (reference sequence). The CDR3 sequence: CASRSARNRGAYNEQFF. The CDR3 nucleotides are TGTGCCAGTCGATCCGCCCGGAACAGGGGCGCCTACAATGAGCAGTTCTTC.